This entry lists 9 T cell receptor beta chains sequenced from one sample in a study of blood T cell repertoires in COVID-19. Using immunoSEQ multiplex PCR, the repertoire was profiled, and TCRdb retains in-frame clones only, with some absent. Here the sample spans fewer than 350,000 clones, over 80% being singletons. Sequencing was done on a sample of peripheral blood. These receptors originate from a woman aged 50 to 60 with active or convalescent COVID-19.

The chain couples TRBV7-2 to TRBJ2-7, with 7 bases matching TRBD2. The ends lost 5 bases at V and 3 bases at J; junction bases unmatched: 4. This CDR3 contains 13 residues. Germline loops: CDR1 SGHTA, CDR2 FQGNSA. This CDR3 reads CASSPGTIYEQYF. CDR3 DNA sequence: TGTGCCAGCAGCCCCGGGACTATCTACGAGCAGTACTTC.

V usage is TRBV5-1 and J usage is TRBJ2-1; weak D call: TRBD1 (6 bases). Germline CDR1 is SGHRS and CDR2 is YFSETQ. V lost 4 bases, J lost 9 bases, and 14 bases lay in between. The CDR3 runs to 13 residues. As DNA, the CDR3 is TGCGCCAGCAGCGTAATCAGGGGTAGTGAGCAGTTCTTC. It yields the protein CASSVIRGSEQFF.

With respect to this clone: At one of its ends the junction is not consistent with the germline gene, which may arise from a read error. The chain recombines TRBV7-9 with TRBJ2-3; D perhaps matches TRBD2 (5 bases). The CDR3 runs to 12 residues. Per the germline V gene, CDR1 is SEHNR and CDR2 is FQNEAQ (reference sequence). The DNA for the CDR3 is TGTGCCAGCAGCCCCCGGGCGGGCGATCCCCATTTT. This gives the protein CASSPRAGDPHF. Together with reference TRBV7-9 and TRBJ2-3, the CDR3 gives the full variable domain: DTGVSQNPRHKITKRGQNVTFRCDPISEHNRLYWYRQTLGQGPEFLTYFQNEAQLEKSRLLSDRFSAERPKGSFSTLEIQRTEQGDSAMYLCASSPRAGDPHFGPGTRLTVL.

CDR3 sequence (DNA): TGTGCCAGCAGTGGGGGACGGGGGAAGCGGAGCACAGATACGCAGTATTTT. This gives the protein CASSGGRGKRSTDTQYF. The genes are TRBV2 and TRBJ2-3; weak D call: TRBD2 (6 bases). CDR3 size: 17 residues. Germline CDR1 reads SNHLY; CDR2 reads FYNNEI. With 4 bases removed from V and 0 bases from J, the gap between germline ends came to 17 bases.

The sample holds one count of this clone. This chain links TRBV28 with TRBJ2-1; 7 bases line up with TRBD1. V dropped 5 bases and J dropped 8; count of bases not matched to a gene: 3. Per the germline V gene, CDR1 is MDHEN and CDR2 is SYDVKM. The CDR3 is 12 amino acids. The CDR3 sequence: CASSIQGDEQFF. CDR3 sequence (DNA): TGTGCCAGCAGTATTCAGGGGGATGAGCAGTTCTTC. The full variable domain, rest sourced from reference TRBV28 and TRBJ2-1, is DVKVTQSSRYLVKRTGEKVFLECVQDMDHENMFWYRQDPGLGLRLIYFSYDVKMKEKGDIPEGYSVSREKKERFSLILESASTNQTSMYLCASSIQGDEQFFGPGTRLTVL.

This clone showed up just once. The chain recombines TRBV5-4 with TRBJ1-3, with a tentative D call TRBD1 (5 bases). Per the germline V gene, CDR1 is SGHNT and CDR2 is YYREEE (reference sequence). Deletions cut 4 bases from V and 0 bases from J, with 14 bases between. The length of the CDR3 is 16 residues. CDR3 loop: CASSPDGGSSGNTIYF. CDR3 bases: TGTGCCAGCAGCCCGGATGGGGGGAGCTCTGGAAACACCATATATTTT.

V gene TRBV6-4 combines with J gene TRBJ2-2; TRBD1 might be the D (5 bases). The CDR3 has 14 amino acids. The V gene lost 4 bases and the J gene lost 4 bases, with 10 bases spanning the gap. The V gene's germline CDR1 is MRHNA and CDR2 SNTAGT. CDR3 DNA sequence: TGTGCCAGCAGTGGACAGAAAGGCACCGGGGAGCTGTTTTTT. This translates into CASSGQKGTGELFF.

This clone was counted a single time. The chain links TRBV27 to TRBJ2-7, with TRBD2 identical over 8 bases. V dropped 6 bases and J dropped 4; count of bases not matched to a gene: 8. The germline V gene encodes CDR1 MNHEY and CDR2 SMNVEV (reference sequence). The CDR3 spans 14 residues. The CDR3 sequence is CASSRRLAPYEQYF. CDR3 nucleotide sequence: TGTGCCAGCAGCCGGAGACTAGCGCCGTACGAGCAGTACTTC.

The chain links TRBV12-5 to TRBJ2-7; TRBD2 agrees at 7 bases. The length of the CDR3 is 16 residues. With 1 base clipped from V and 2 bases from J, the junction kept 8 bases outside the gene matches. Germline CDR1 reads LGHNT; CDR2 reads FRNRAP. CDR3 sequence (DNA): TGTGCTAGTGGTTTGGGGGGAGGGGAGTACGCCTACGAGCAGTACTTC. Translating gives CASGLGGGEYAYEQYF.